This TCR beta chain was captured in a study of blood T cell repertoires in COVID-19. The wider study: Samples came from the United States, Italy and Spain, spanning acute and convalescent COVID-19.

Authors' processing steps: The assay estimated nucleated cells by amplifying reference gene primers. Libraries were prepared by immunoSEQ multiplex PCR; TCRdb keeps only in-frame clonotypes and omits some of them. For V, J and clone size, that table is used; D and trimming come from the DNA. Of about 49,000 clones in the sample, about 76% were seen once. It was during active infection that Seattle patients were enrolled and then longitudinally followed. This CDR3 is 11 amino acids long. Trimming took 5 bases from V and 2 from J, leaving 3 bases between them. Germline loops: CDR1 SEHNR, CDR2 FQNEAQ (reference sequence).

Sequenced input: peripheral blood. The rearrangement uses TRBV7-9 and TRBJ2-5; D remains ambiguous. The clonotype comes from a woman of 80 years or more with COVID-19, enrolled during active disease. The CDR3 loop reads CASSPQETQYF. CDR3 coding DNA: TGTGCCAGCAGCCCACAAGAGACCCAGTACTTC.